The source of this T cell receptor beta chain is a study of T cell responses to AZD1222 COVID-19 vaccine. The study, taken as a whole, reports: Seropositive status at baseline applied to only six AZD1222 recipients.

Profiling relied on immunoSEQ multiplex PCR, and the TCRdb table lists in-frame clones only, not all of them. There are under 130,000 clones in the sample; 70% to 90% occur only once, and around 2.5% lies in the top ten. Remarks on this clone: Its antigen is as yet unknown.

Germline loops: CDR1 LNHDA, CDR2 SQIVND (reference sequence). This CDR3 comprises 15 residues. Trimming removed 4 bases at V and 0 bases at J, with 10 bases between. The rearrangement uses TRBV19 and TRBJ1-5; D is uncertain. Sequenced here: peripheral blood, sampled on day 0 of AZD1222 vaccination. The clonotype comes from an adult in good health. The CDR3 DNA follows: TGTGCCAGTAGTAGAGGGTCTTATAGCAATCAGCCCCAGCATTTT. Translating it yields CASSRGSYSNQPQHF. The full variable domain, rest sourced from reference TRBV19 and TRBJ1-5, is DGGITQSPKYLFRKEGQNVTLSCEQNLNHDAMYWYRQDPGQGLRLIYYSQIVNDFQKGDIAEGYSVSREKKESFPLTVTSAQKNPTAFYLCASSRGSYSNQPQHFGDGTRLSIL.